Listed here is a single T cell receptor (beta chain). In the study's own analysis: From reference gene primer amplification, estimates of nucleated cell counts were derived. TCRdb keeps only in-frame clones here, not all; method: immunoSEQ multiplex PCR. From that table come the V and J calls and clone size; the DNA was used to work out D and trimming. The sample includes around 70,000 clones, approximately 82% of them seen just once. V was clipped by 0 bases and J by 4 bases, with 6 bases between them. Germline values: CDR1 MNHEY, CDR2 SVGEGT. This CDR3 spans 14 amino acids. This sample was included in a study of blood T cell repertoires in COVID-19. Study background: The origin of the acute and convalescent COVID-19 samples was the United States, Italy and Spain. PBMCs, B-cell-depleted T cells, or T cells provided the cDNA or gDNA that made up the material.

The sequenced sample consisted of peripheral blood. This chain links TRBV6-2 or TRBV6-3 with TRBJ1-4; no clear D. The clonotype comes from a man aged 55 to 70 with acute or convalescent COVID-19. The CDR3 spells CASSYSGLNEKLFF. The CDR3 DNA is TGTGCCAGCAGTTACTCAGGACTTAATGAAAAACTGTTTTTT.